The 5 T cell receptor beta chains listed next were all sequenced from one sample in a study of T cell responses to AZD1222 COVID-19 vaccine (dated by TCRdb to the early 2020s). The time point label on this specimen signifies: baseline before first vaccination. Libraries were constructed by the immunoSEQ multiplex PCR assay. The immuneACCESS repertoire file appears here via TCRdb, limited to in-frame rearrangements. These files lack a portion of the clones; in checked studies, under half of the deficit traces to unresolved V genes, and the cause of the others is not known. A total of 150,000 or so clones appear in this sample, approximately 90% of them only once. The biggest ten clones account for about 4.2% of the sample. The specimen was peripheral blood, collected on day 0 of AZD1222 vaccination. The receptors derive from an adult in good health.

The gene calls are TRBV20-1 and TRBJ2-5; TRBD2 is a possible D gene (6 bases). Deletions cut 3 bases from V and 0 bases from J, with 14 bases between. This CDR3 is built from 15 residues. In germline, CDR1 is DFQATT, CDR2 SNEGSKA (reference sequence). Here the CDR3 DNA reads TGCAGTGCTAGTCCTAGGGACTGGTACCAAGAGACCCAGTACTTC. As protein: CSASPRDWYQETQYF.

The V gene is TRBV28, the J gene TRBJ2-4, with a weak D call TRBD2 (5 bases). The CDR3 covers 17 residues. Germline lookup yields CDR1 MDHEN and CDR2 SYDVKM. The V end was cut by 9 bases, the J end by 1 base, with 22 bases between. CDR3 bases: TGTGCCAGGAGCACATGGACCGCCAGAGGGGCCAAAAACATTCAGTACTTC. It specifies CARSTWTARGAKNIQYF.

The chain links TRBV5-1 to TRBJ2-7, with 7 bases that match TRBD1. In germline, CDR1 is SGHRS, CDR2 YFSETQ. V lost 5 bases to trimming and J lost 5 bases; unmatched junction nucleotides: 10. This CDR3 region has 14 residues. The CDR3 region has the DNA TGCGCCAGCAGAGTGACAGGGTTAGGTGACGAGCAGTACTTC. It yields the protein CASRVTGLGDEQYF. The variable domain in full, with the rest retrieved from reference TRBV5-1 and TRBJ2-7, is KAGVTQTPRYLIKTRGQQVTLSCSPISGHRSVSWYQQTPGQGLQFLFEYFSETQRNKGNFPGRFSGRQFSNSRSEMNVSTLELGDSALYLCASRVTGLGDEQYFGPGTRLTVT.

V and J are TRBV28 and TRBJ1-6, with TRBD1 matching 7 bases. Germline CDR1 is MDHEN and CDR2 is SYDVKM. V lost 5 bases to trimming and J lost 9 bases; unmatched junction nucleotides: 16. The CDR3 sequence is 17 residues long. The CDR3 region is CASSPYRGGQKGSPLHF. CDR3 coding DNA: TGTGCCAGCAGTCCATACCGGGGGGGACAGAAGGGTTCACCCCTCCACTTT.

The chain is built from TRBV5-1 and TRBJ2-7; 12 nucleotides match TRBD1. The CDR3 is made up of 15 amino acids. Germline V CDR1 and CDR2: SGHRS, YFSETQ. V shed 2 bases, J shed 5 bases, and the junction held 5 bases outside the gene matches. The CDR3 DNA is TGCGCCAGCAGCTTTGCGGGACAGGGGGCTAACGAGCAGTACTTC. Its protein product is CASSFAGQGANEQYF.